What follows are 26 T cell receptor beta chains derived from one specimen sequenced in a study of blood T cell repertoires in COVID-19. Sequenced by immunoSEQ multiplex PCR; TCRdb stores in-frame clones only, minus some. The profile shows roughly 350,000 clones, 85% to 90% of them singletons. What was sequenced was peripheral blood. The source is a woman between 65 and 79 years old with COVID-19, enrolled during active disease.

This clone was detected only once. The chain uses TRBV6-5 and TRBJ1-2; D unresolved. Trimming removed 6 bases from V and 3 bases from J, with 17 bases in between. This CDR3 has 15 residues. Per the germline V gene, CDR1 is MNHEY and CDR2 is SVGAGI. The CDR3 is CASRGRERRDYGYTF. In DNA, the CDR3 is TGTGCCAGCAGGGGCCGGGAGAGAAGGGACTATGGCTACACCTTC.

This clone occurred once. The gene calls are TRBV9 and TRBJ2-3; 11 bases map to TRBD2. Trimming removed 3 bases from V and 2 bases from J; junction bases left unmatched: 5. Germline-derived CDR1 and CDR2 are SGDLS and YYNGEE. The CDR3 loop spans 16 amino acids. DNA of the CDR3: TGTGCCAGCAGCGCCTCTAGCGGGGGGTTCACAGATACGCAGTATTTT. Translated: CASSASSGGFTDTQYF.

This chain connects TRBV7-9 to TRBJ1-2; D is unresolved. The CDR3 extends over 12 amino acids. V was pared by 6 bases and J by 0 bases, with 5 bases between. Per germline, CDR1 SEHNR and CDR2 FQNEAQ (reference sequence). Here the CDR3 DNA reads TGTGCCAGCAGTAGTACTAACTATGGCTACACCTTC. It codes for CASSSTNYGYTF.

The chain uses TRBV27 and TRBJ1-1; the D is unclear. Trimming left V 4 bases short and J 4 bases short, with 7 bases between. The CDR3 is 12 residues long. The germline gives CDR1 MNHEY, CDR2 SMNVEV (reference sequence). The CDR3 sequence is CASSSGGTEAFF. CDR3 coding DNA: TGTGCCAGCAGTTCAGGTGGCACTGAAGCTTTCTTT.

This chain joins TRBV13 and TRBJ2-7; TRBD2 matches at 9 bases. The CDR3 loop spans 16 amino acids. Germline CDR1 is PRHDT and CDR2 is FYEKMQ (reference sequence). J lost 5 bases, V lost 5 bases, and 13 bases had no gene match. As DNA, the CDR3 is TGTGCCAGCAGCCCGGACCGGGCGGGGGGGCGCCACGAGCAGTACTTC. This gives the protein CASSPDRAGGRHEQYF. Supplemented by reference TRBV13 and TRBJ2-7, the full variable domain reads AAGVIQSPRHLIKEKRETATLKCYPIPRHDTVYWYQQGPGQDPQFLISFYEKMQSDKGSIPDRFSAQQFSDYHSELNMSSLELGDSALYFCASSPDRAGGRHEQYFGPGTRLTVT.

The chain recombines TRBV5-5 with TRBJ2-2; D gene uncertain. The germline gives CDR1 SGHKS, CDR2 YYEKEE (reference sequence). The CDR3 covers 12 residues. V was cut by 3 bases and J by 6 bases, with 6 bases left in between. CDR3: CASSYAAGELFF. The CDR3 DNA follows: TGTGCCAGCAGCTACGCAGCCGGGGAGCTGTTTTTT.

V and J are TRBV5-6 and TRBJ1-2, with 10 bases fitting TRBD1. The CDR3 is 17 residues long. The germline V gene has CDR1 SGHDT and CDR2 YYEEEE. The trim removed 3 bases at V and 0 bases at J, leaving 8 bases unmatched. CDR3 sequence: CASSSRDRGLANYGYTF. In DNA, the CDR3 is TGTGCCAGCAGCTCACGGGACAGGGGATTAGCTAACTATGGCTACACCTTC. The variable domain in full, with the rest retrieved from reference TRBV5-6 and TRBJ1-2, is DAGVTQSPTHLIKTRGQQVTLRCSPKSGHDTVSWYQQALGQGPQFIFQYYEEEERQRGNFPDRFSGHQFPNYSSELNVNALLLGDSALYLCASSSRDRGLANYGYTFGSGTRLTVV.

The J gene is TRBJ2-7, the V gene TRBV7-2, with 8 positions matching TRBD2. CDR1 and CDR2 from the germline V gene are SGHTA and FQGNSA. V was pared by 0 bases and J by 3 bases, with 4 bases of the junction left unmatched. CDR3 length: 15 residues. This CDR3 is CASSLAAGGYYEQYF. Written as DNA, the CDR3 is TGTGCCAGCAGCTTAGCGGCGGGGGGATACTACGAGCAGTACTTC.

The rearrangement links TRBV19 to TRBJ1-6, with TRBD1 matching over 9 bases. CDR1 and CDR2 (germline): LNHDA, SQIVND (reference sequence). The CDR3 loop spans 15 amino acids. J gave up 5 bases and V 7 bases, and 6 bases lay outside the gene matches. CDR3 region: CASKDRDRDNSPLHF. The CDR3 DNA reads TGTGCCAGTAAAGACCGGGACAGGGATAATTCACCCCTCCACTTT.

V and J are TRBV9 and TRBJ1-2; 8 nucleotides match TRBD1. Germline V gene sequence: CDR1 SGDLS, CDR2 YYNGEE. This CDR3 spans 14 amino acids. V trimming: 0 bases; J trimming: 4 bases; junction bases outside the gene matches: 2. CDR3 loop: CASSVATGGYGYTF. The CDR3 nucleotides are TGTGCCAGCAGCGTAGCTACAGGGGGCTATGGCTACACCTTC.

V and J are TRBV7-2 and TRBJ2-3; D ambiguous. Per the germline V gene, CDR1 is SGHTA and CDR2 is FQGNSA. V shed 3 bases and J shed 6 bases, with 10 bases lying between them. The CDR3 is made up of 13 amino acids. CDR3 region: CASSFRFMDTQYF. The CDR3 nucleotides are TGTGCCAGCAGCTTCCGTTTTATGGATACGCAGTATTTT.

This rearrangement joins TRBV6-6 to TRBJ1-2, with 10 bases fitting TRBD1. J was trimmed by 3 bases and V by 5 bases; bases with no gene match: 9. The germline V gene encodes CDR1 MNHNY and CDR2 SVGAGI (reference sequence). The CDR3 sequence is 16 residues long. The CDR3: CASSRQGARRDYGYTF. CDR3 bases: TGTGCCAGCAGTCGACAGGGGGCGCGGCGTGACTATGGCTACACCTTC.

This CDR3 is CASRIYGTGATEAFF. As DNA, the CDR3 is TGCGCCAGCAGAATATACGGGACAGGGGCCACTGAAGCTTTCTTT. The rearrangement joins TRBV4-3 to TRBJ1-1; 10 bases line up with TRBD1. Trimming cost V 6 bases and J 4 bases; bases outside gene matches: 8. This CDR3 has 15 residues. The germline V gene encodes CDR1 LGHNA and CDR2 YSLEER.

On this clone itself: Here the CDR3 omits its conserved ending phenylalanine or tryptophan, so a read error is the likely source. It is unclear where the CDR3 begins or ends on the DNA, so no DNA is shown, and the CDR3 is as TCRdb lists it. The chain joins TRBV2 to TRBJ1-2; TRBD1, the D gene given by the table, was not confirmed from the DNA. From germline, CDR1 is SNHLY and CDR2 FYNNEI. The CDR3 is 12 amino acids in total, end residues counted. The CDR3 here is CASRRGTGLNSL.

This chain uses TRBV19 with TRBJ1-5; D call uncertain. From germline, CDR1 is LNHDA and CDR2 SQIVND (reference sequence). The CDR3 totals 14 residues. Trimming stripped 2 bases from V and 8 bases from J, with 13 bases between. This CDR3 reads CASSISSLAEPQHF. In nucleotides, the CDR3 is TGTGCCAGTAGTATATCCTCCCTGGCAGAGCCCCAGCATTTT.

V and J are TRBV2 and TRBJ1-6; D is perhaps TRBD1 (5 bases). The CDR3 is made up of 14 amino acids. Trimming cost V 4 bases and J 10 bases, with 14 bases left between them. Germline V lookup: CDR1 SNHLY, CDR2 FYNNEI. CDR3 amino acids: CASSASRERSPLHF. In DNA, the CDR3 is TGTGCCAGCAGTGCCAGCAGGGAAAGGTCACCCCTCCACTTT.

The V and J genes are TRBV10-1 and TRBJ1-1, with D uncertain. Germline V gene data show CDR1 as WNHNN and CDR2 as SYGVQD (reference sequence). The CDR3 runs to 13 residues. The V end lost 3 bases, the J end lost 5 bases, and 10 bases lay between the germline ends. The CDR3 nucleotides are TGCGCCAGCAGTGACACAGCGGGGACTGAAGCTTTCTTT. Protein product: CASSDTAGTEAFF.

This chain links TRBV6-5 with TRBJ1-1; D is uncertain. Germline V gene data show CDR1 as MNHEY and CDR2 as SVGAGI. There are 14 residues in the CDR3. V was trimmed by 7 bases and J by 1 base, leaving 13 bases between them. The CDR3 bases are TGTGCCAGCACGGCCGGACGGGGGAACACTGAAGCTTTCTTT. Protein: CASTAGRGNTEAFF.

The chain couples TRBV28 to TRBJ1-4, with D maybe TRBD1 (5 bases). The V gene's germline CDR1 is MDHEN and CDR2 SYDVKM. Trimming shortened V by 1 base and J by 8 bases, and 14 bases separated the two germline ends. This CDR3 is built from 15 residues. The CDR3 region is CASSLSGPLGEKLFF. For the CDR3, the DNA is TGTGCCAGCAGTTTATCAGGGCCTCTAGGCGAAAAACTGTTTTTT.

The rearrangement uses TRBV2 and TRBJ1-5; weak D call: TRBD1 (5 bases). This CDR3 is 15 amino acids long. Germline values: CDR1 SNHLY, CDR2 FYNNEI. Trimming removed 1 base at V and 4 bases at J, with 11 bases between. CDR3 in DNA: TGTGCCAGCAGTGAAGAGACAGTGGGAAATCAGCCCCAGCATTTT. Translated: CASSEETVGNQPQHF.

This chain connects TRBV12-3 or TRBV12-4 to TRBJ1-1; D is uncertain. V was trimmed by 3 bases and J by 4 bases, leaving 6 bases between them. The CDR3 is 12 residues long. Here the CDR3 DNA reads TGTGCCAGCAGTTTTGGCCTCACTGAAGCTTTCTTT. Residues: CASSFGLTEAFF.

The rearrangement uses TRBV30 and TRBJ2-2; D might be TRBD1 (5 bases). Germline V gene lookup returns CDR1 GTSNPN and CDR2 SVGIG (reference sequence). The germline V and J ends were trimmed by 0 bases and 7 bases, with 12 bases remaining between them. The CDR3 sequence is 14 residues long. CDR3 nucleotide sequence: TGTGCCTGGAGTGTCGGATGGGGCGACGGGGAGCTGTTTTTT. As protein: CAWSVGWGDGELFF.

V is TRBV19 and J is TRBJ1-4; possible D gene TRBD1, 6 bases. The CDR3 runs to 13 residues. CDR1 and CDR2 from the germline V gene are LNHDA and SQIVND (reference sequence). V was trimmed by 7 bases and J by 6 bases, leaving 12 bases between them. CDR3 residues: CASKGRGHEKLFF. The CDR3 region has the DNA TGTGCCAGTAAGGGCAGGGGTCATGAAAAACTGTTTTTT.

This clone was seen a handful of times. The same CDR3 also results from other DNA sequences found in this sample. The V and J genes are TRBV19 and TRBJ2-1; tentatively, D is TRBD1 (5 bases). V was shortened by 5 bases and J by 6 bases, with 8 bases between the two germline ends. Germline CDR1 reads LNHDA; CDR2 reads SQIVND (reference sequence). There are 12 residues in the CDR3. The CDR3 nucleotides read TGTGCCAGTAGTCCTCAGGGCAATGAGCAGTTCTTC. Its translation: CASSPQGNEQFF.

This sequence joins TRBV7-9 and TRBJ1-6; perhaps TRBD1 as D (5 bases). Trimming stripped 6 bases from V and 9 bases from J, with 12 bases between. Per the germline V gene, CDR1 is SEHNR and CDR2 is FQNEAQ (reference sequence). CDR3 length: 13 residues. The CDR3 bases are TGTGCCAGCAGGCTTACAGGAATTTCACCCCTCCACTTT. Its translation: CASRLTGISPLHF. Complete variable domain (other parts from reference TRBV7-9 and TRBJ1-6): DTGVSQNPRHKITKRGQNVTFRCDPISEHNRLYWYRQTLGQGPEFLTYFQNEAQLEKSRLLSDRFSAERPKGSFSTLEIQRTEQGDSAMYLCASRLTGISPLHFGNGTRLTVT.

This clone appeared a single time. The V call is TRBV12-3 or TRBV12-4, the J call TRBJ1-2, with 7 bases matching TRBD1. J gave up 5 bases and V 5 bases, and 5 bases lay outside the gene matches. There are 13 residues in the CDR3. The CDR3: CASSNGRGYGYTF. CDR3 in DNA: TGTGCCAGCAGTAACGGCAGGGGGTATGGCTACACCTTC.